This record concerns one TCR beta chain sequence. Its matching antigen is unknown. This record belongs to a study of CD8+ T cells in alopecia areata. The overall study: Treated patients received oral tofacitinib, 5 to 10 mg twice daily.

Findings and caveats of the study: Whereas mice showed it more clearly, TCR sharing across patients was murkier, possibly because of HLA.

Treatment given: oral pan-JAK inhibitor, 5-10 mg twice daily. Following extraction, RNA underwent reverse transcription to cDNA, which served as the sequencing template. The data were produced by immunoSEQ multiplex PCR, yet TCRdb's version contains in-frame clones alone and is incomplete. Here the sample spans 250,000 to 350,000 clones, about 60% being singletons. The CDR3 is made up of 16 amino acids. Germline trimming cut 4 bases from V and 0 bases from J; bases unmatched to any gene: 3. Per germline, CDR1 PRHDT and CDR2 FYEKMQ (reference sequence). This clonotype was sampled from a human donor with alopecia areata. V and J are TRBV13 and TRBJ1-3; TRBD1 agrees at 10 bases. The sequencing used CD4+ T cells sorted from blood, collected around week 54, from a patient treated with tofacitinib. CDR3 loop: CASSWTGGSSGNTIYF. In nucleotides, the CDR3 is TGTGCCAGCAGCTGGACAGGGGGAAGCTCTGGAAACACCATATATTTT.